This T cell receptor beta chain was obtained from a study of blood T cell repertoires in COVID-19. Study details: Researchers got acute and convalescent COVID-19 samples from the United States, Italy and Spain. Sources were T cells, B-cell-depleted T cells, or PBMCs; the material itself was cDNA or gDNA.

Authors' processing steps: From reference gene primer amplification, estimates of nucleated cell counts were derived. Produced via immunoSEQ multiplex PCR; TCRdb's table is partial and in-frame only. V and J calls and clone size are as listed in that table; D and trimming were resolved from the DNA. The data show some 52,000 clones, around 91% seen once. This CDR3 is built from 14 residues. Germline trimming cut 5 bases from V and 0 bases from J; bases unmatched to any gene: 0. From germline, CDR1 is SEHNR and CDR2 FQNEAQ (reference sequence). The chain links TRBV7-9 to TRBJ2-1, with 8 bases matching TRBD1. Sequenced: peripheral blood. The sequence derives from a human donor in a cohort sampled during active COVID-19. The CDR3 coding sequence is TGTGCCAGCAGCACAGGGGGCTCCTACAATGAGCAGTTCTTC. Its translation: CASSTGGSYNEQFF.